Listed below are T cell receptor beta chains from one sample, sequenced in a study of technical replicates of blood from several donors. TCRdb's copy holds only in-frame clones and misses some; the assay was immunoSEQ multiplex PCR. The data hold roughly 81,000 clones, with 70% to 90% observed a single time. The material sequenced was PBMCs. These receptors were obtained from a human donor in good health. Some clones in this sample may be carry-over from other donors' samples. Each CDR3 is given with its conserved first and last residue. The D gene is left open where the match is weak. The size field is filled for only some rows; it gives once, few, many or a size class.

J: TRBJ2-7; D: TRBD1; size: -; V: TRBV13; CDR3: CASSFGQGTYEQYF; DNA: TGTGCCAGCAGCTTTGGACAGGGAACCTACGAGCAGTACTTC
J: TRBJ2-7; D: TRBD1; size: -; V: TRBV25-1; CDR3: CASSGTGSSYEQYF; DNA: TGTGCCAGCAGTGGGACAGGGAGCTCCTACGAGCAGTACTTC
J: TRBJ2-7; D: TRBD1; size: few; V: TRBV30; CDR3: CAWKKTGFAEQYF; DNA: TGTGCCTGGAAAAAGACAGGGTTCGCCGAGCAGTACTTC
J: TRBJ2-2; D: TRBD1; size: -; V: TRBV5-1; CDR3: CASSVTGQGANTGELFF; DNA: TGCGCCAGCAGCGTCACCGGACAGGGCGCGAACACCGGGGAGCTGTTTTTT
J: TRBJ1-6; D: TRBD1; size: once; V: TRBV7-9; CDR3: CASSLTGGSPLHF; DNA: TGTGCCAGCAGCTTAACAGGGGGGTCACCCCTCCACTTT
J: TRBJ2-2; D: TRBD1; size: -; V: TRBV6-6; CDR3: CASSGGQGTGELFF; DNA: TGTGCCAGCAGTGGGGGACAGGGCACCGGGGAGCTGTTTTTT
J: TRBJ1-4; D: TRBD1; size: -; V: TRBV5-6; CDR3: CASTRGTGGEKLFF; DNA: TGTGCCAGCACCAGAGGGACAGGGGGTGAAAAACTGTTTTTT
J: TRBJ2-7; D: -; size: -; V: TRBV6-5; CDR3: CASRNDEGLGEQYF; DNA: TGTGCCAGCAGAAACGACGAGGGCCTCGGCGAGCAGTACTTC
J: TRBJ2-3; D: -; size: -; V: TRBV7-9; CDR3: CASSSGTGKFADTQYF; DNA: TGTGCCAGCAGCTCAGGGACTGGGAAATTCGCAGATACGCAGTATTTT
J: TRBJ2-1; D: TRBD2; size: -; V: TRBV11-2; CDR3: CASSLSGRAYAGVYYEQFF; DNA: TGTGCCAGCAGCCTCAGCGGGAGGGCGTACGCGGGAGTGTATTATGAGCAGTTCTTC
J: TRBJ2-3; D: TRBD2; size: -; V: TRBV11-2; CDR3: CASSLNSGRDTQYF; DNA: TGTGCCAGCAGCTTAAATAGCGGGAGAGATACGCAGTATTTT
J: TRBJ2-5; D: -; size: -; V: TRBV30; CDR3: CAWSGRGRSIQYF; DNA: TGTGCCTGGAGTGGGCGGGGCCGCTCCATCCAGTACTTC
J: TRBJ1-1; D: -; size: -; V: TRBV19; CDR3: CASSIFGGRAFF; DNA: TGTGCCAGTAGTATTTTCGGGGGGCGGGCTTTCTTT
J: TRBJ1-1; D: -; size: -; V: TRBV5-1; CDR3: CASSQDTIGNTEAFF; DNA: TGCGCCAGCAGCCAGGACACCATAGGGAACACTGAAGCTTTCTTT
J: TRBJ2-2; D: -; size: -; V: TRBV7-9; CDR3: CASSLVFGELFF; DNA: TGTGCCAGCAGCTTAGTCTTCGGGGAGCTGTTTTTT
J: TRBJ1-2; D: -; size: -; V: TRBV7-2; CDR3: CASSSYLEENGYTF; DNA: TGTGCCAGCAGCTCTTACTTGGAGGAGAATGGCTACACCTTC
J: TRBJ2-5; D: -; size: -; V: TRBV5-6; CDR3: CASSGGARGSHPQETQYF; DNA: TGTGCCAGCAGCGGTGGAGCTAGAGGCTCCCACCCCCAAGAGACCCAGTACTTC
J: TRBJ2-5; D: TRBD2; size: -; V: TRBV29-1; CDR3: CSVYGLAGGETQYF; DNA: TGCAGCGTTTACGGACTAGCGGGGGGGGAGACCCAGTACTTC
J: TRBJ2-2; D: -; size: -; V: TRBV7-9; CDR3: CASSLRGGSGELFF; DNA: TGTGCCAGCAGTCTCAGGGGTGGATCGGGGGAGCTGTTTTTT
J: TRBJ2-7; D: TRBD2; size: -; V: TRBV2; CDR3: CATGLGLNYEQYF; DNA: TGTGCCACCGGACTGGGACTAAACTACGAGCAGTACTTC